Listed here is a single TCR beta chain. What it recognizes is unknown. The junction departs from germline at one end; a sequencing error may be responsible. Primed by a sample-barcoded 5' primer and a J-beta primer mix, a second PCR proceeded for roughly 6 to 12 cycles. TCRdb processed the 5' RACE reads anew with MiXCR; each CDR3 protein has one entry. The table includes 600,000 to 850,000 distinct CDR3 sequences, 35% to 45% detected once. Caucasian individuals from Russia who were healthy and aged roughly 6 to 95 acted as donors. With each sample, at least 5.5 micrograms of total RNA were extracted. The CDR3 covers 14 residues. The germline gives CDR1 SGHTA, CDR2 FQGNSA. The record originates from a study of blood T cells in healthy people across ages. General study results and limits: Per million T cells, TCR beta diversity dropped roughly linearly as age increased.

This clonotype originated in an older woman in good health. Sequenced input: blood. The V call is TRBV7-2, the J call TRBJ1-1; the D is unclear. CDR3 coding DNA: TGTGCCGGCAGCTTAGATTTGGCGCACCTTGAAGCTTTCTTT. It is translated as CAGSLDLAHLEAFF.